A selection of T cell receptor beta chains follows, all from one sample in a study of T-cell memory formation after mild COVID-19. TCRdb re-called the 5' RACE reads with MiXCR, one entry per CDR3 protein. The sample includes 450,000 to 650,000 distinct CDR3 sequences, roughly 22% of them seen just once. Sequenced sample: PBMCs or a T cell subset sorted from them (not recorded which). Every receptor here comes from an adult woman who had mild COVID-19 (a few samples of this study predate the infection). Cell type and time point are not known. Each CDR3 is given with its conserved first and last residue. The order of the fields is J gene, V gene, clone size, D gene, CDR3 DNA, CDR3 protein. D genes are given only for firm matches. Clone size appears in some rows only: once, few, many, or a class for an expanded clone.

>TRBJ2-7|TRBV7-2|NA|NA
TGTGCCAGCAGCTTAAAGGAACGAAGCTCCTACGAGCAGTACTTC
CASSLKERSSYEQYF
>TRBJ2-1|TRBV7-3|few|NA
TGTGCCAGCAGCTTAGTCGGGACAAAGGTCAATGAGCAGTTCTTC
CASSLVGTKVNEQFF
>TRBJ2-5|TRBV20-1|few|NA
TGCAGTGCTTGGGAGGATGGGGGAGAGACCCAGTACTTC
CSAWEDGGETQYF
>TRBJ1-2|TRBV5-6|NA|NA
TGTGCCAGCAGCTTGGGGGGCAGCTTGGCGAGCACCTTC
CASSLGGSLASTF
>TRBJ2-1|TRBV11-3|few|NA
TGTGCCAGCAGCCCCCCCCTAGGAGGGCGGGACAACAATGAGCAGTTCTTC
CASSPPLGGRDNNEQFF
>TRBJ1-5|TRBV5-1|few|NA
TGCGCCAGCAGCTTGGCCCCTAGGGTTTTTAGCAATCAGCCCCAGCATTTT
CASSLAPRVFSNQPQHF
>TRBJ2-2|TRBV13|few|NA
TGTGCCAGCAGCTTAGCCGGGGGATATACCGGGGAGCTGTTTTTT
CASSLAGGYTGELFF
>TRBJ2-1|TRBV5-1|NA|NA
TGCGCCAGCAGCCCATTTACTACCGGGGCTCTAAATGAGCAGTTCTTC
CASSPFTTGALNEQFF
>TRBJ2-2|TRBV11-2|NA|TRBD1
TGTGCCACCCCTCCCGGGACAGGGACGAACACCGGGGAGCTGTTTTTT
CATPPGTGTNTGELFF
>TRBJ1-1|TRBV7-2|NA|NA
TGTGCCAGCAGCCCTTATGTGAACACTGAAGCTTTCTTT
CASSPYVNTEAFF
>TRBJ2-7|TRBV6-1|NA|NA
TGTGTCAGCTATAGTGCCAACTCCCTCTACGAGCAGTACTTC
CVSYSANSLYEQYF
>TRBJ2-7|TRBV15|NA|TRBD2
TGTGCCACCAGCCGGGAGGGCCTGAGTTACGAGCAGTACTTC
CATSREGLSYEQYF
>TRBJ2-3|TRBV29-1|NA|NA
TGCAGCGTGGATTCAGGGATTCTTCCAGATACGCAGTATTTT
CSVDSGILPDTQYF
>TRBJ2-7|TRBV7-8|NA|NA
TGTGCCAGCAGCGAAGGGGCGGGCGTCGAGCAGTACTTC
CASSEGAGVEQYF
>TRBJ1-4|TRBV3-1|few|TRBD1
TGTGCCAGCAGCCAAGCACAGGGGGGTGAAAAACTGTTTTTT
CASSQAQGGEKLFF
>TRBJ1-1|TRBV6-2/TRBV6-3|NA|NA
TGTGCCAGCAGTTCCCCCGGAGGGGGAGACACTGAAGCTTTCTTT
CASSSPGGGDTEAFF
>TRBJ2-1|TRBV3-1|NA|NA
TGTGCCAGCAGCCAAGATAATTCGCGGTCGTACTCCTACAATGAGCAGTTCTTC
CASSQDNSRSYSYNEQFF
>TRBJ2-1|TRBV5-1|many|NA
TGCGCCAGCAGCTTGGGGGTGGGACGGGACCCCAAGCAGTTCTTC
CASSLGVGRDPKQFF
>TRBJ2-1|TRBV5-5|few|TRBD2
TGTGCCAGCAGCAGACTAGCGGGGGCCGGGGGTGAGCAGTTCTTC
CASSRLAGAGGEQFF
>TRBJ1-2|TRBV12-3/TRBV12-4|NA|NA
TGTGCCAGCAGTTTAGCGCTAACATTCGATGGCTACACCTTC
CASSLALTFDGYTF
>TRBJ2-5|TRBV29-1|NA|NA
TGCAGCGTTGTAGGGCCGGGGGCGCGAGAGACCCAGTACTTC
CSVVGPGARETQYF
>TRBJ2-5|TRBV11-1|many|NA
TGTGCCAGCAGCCGATCGCGGGCCCAAGAGACCCAGTACTTC
CASSRSRAQETQYF
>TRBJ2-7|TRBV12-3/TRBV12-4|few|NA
TGTGCCAGCAGTCACACCGGATACGAGCAGTACTTC
CASSHTGYEQYF
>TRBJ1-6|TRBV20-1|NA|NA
TGCAGTGCTAGACCCTTCGGAGGGAATTCACCCCTCCACTTT
CSARPFGGNSPLHF
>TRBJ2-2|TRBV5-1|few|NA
TGCGCCAGCAGTCAATCGGGCCCCGGGGAGCTGTTTTTT
CASSQSGPGELFF
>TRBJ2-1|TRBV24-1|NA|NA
TGTGCCACCAGTTCCGGGAAGGTAGGACGGAATGAGCAGTTCTTC
CATSSGKVGRNEQFF
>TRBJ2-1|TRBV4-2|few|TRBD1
TGTGCCAGCAGCCAAGAAGTCAGGGGGAATGAGCAGTTCTTC
CASSQEVRGNEQFF
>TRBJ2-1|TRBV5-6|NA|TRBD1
TGTGCCAGCAGCTTGGTCCAGGGACAGGGGAATGAGCAGTTCTTC
CASSLVQGQGNEQFF
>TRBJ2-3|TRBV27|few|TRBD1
TGTGCCAGCATCCCGACAGGGTGGTTCGCAGATACGCAGTATTTT
CASIPTGWFADTQYF
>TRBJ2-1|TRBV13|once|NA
TGTGCCAGCAGCTTAGAGGGTGGGTATGAGCAGTTCTTC
CASSLEGGYEQFF
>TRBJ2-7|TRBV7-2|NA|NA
TGTGCCAGCAACGACAACTCCTACGAGCAGTACTTC
CASNDNSYEQYF
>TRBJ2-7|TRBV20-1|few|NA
TGCAGTGCTAGACCGGGACGACCAACCTACGAGCAGTACTTC
CSARPGRPTYEQYF
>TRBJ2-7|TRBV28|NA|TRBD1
TGTGCCGGAGGACAGGGGGCATCCTACGAGCAGTACTTC
CAGGQGASYEQYF
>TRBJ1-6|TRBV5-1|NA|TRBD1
TGCGCCAGCAGCCTACTCCAGGGGGCCGATTCACCCCTCCACTTT
CASSLLQGADSPLHF
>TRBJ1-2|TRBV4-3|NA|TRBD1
TGCGCCAGCAGCCAAGTCGGAGCCCCCGGGACAGAGAATGGCTACACCTTC
CASSQVGAPGTENGYTF
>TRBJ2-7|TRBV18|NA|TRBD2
TGTGCCAGCTCACCAGGAGCGGGAGGCTCCTACGAGCAGTACTTC
CASSPGAGGSYEQYF